This section outlines one T cell receptor beta chain sequence together with its context. In the source study's methods: Scientists estimated how many nucleated cells there were by amplifying reference gene primers. Assay used: immunoSEQ multiplex PCR; TCRdb lists only in-frame clones, some missing. That table furnishes V, J and clone size, whereas the DNA furnished D and trimming. This sample has some 22,000 clones, with 70% to 90% found just once. While infection was still active, Seattle patients were enrolled and then followed longitudinally. This entry is derived from a study of blood T cell repertoires in COVID-19. Study-wide context: COVID-19 samples collected from the United States, Italy and Spain covered acute and convalescent phases. T cells, B-cell-depleted T cells, or PBMCs provided the cDNA or gDNA that served as material.

J lost 5 bases, V lost 5 bases, and 10 bases had no gene match. CDR1 is KGHSH and CDR2 is LQKENI in the germline V gene. The CDR3 extends over 15 amino acids. Sample: peripheral blood. The receptor's source is a man between 65 and 80 years old with COVID-19, enrolled during active disease. The V call is TRBV18, the J call TRBJ2-5; 8 bases line up with TRBD1. DNA of the CDR3: TGTGCCAGCTCAGCGACCTCGGACAGGGAGGAGACCCAGTACTTC. It translates to CASSATSDREETQYF.